This T cell receptor (beta chain) is drawn from a study of blood T cell repertoires in COVID-19. Across the study: T cells, B-cell-depleted T cells, or PBMCs provided the cDNA or gDNA that served as material.

Original processing methods: Amplifying reference gene primers gave estimates of nucleated cell counts. TCRdb keeps only in-frame clones here, not all; method: immunoSEQ multiplex PCR. D and trimming were read from the DNA, whereas the V and J calls and clone size are those reported in that table. The sample lists 100,000 to 120,000 clones; around 74% were seen once. From germline, CDR1 is SGHTA and CDR2 FQGNSA. V lost 0 bases and J lost 6, with 15 bases in between. The CDR3 loop spans 16 amino acids. The sequence came from a woman aged 70-85 years with acute or convalescent COVID-19. The sample taken for sequencing was peripheral blood. V is TRBV7-2 and J is TRBJ1-3; D ambiguous. CDR3 loop: CASSLAVPPLPNTIYF. CDR3 DNA: TGTGCCAGCAGCTTAGCGGTGCCTCCTCTACCAAACACCATATATTTT.